This T cell receptor (beta chain) was documented in a study of cytomegalovirus exposure and HLA in healthy donors. The wider study: Under 85% of roughly 430 genotyped donors fell in the Caucasian-associated ancestry cluster.

PCR employed 60 Vbeta and 13 Jbeta primers. Here immunoSEQ multiplex PCR was the method, and the copy in TCRdb shows in-frame clones only, minus some. The table includes roughly 140,000 clones, 70% to 80% detected once. Whole-study findings and limits: Indistinguishable V segments such as TRBV6-2 and TRBV6-3 were excluded. Most TCR sequences proved rare, with some public TCRs found in many donors.

With respect to this clone: What it binds is not known. The same CDR3 is also encoded by other DNA sequences in this sample.

The CDR3 spans 14 residues. Germline values: CDR1 SGHRS, CDR2 YFSETQ. Deletions cut 0 bases from V and 1 base from J, with 7 bases between. This chain joins TRBV5-1 and TRBJ1-1; no clear D gene. Material for sequencing was PBMCs. The receptor's source is a middle-aged woman in good health and CMV-seropositive. The CDR3 DNA reads as TGCGCCAGCAGCTTGGGAGTCGGGAACACTGAAGCTTTCTTT. Encoded protein: CASSLGVGNTEAFF.